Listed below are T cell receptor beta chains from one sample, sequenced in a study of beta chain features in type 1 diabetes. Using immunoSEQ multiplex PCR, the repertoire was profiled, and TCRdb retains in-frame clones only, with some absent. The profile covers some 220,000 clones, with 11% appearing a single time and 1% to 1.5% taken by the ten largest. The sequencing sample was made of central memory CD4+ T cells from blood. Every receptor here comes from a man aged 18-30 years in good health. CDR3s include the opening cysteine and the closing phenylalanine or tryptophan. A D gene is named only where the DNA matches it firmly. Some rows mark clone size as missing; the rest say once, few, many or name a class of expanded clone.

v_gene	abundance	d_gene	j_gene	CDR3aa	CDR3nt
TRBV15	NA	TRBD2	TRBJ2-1	CATSTDGRARNEQFF	TGTGCCACCTCGACTGACGGGAGGGCCCGGAATGAGCAGTTCTTC
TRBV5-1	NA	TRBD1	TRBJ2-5	CASSSQGAQETQYF	TGCGCCAGCAGCTCCCAGGGGGCCCAAGAGACCCAGTACTTC
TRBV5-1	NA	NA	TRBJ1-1	CASSLGTGSRTEAFF	TGCGCCAGCAGCTTGGGCACGGGATCGAGAACTGAAGCTTTCTTT
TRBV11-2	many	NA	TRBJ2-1	CASGPDYSYNEQFF	TGTGCCAGCGGACCCGACTACTCCTACAATGAGCAGTTCTTC
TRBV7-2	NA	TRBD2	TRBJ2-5	CASSSTGLVQETQYF	TGTGCCAGCAGCTCCACTGGACTAGTACAAGAGACCCAGTACTTC
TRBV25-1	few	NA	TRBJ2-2	CASTDGGTGELFF	TGTGCCAGCACGGACGGGGGAACCGGGGAGCTGTTTTTT
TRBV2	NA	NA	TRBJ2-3	CASIRQGLDTQYF	TGTGCCAGCATAAGGCAGGGATTAGATACGCAGTATTTT
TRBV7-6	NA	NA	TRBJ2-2	CASSLEAWGNTGELFF	TGTGCCAGCAGCTTAGAGGCGTGGGGGAACACCGGGGAGCTGTTTTTT
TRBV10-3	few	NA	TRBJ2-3	CAISAGEVTDTQYF	TGTGCCATCAGTGCAGGGGAGGTAACAGATACGCAGTATTTT
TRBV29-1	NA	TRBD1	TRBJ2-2	CSVHDRERAGELFF	TGCAGCGTCCATGACAGGGAAAGGGCCGGGGAGCTGTTTTTT
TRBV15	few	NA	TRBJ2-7	CATSRGARTSTYEQYF	TGTGCCACCAGCAGAGGAGCCAGGACCTCTACCTACGAGCAGTACTTC
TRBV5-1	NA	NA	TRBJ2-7	CASSRLVGTYEQYF	TGCGCCAGCAGCCGACTAGTTGGGACCTACGAGCAGTACTTC
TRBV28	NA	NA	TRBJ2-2	CASSSTGWDTGELFF	TGTGCCAGCAGTTCCACAGGGTGGGACACCGGGGAGCTGTTTTTT
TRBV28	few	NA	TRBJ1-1	CASRRGQQNTEAFF	TGTGCCAGCAGAAGGGGACAACAGAACACTGAAGCTTTCTTT
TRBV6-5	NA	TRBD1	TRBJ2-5	CASTTGDQETQYF	TGTGCCAGCACTACAGGGGATCAAGAGACCCAGTACTTC
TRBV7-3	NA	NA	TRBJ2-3	CASSLSGSTDTQYF	TGTGCCAGCAGCTTAAGCGGGAGCACAGATACGCAGTATTTT